What follows are 19 T cell receptor beta chains derived from one specimen sequenced in a study of breast tumors, draining lymph nodes, adjacent tissues. Samples came from axillary lymph nodes draining the breast cancer. Via MiXCR, TCRdb re-called the multiplex PCR reads, giving one row per CDR3 protein. The data show under 250,000 distinct CDR3 sequences, about 34% seen once. The sequencing sample was made of axillary lymph node tissue. The receptors originated from a female donor with breast cancer. Some clones in this sample may be carry-over from other donors' samples.

This clonotype was seen at least ten times. The chain has TRBV7-3 and TRBJ2-2; D might be TRBD1 or TRBD2, each matching 5 bases. V lost 5 bases to trimming and J lost 4 bases, with 8 bases between them. Germline assignment: CDR1 SGHTA and CDR2 FQGTGA. The CDR3 has 13 amino acids. CDR3 coding DNA: TGTGCCAGCAGCATGGGACCCACCGGGGAGCTGTTTTTT. Protein product: CASSMGPTGELFF.

This clonotype was counted many times. The chain employs TRBV20-1 and TRBJ2-1; D remains unclear. Germline lookup yields CDR1 DFQATT and CDR2 SNEGSKA (reference sequence). The CDR3 runs 13 residues. Trimming shortened V by 0 bases and J by 7 bases, and 10 bases separated the two germline ends. The DNA of the CDR3 is TGCAGTGCTAGAGATGTTTCACCAAATGAGCAGTTCTTC. It is translated as CSARDVSPNEQFF.

The CDR3 bases are TGTGCCAGCAAATCCACTAGAAGGGGTACTGGGGAGCAGTACTTC. It specifies CASKSTRRGTGEQYF. The V and J genes are TRBV28 and TRBJ2-7, with D perhaps TRBD1 or TRBD2 (5 bases each). CDR3 length: 15 amino acids. V gave up 7 bases and J gave up 7 bases, with 23 bases separating them. Germline V gene data show CDR1 as MDHEN and CDR2 as SYDVKM.

Many counts were recorded for this clonotype. This chain links TRBV29-1 with TRBJ2-4, with TRBD1 as a possible D gene (6 bases). In germline, CDR1 is SQVTM, CDR2 ANQGSEA. This CDR3 region has 14 residues. The V end was cut by 6 bases, the J end by 0 bases, with 12 bases between. CDR3 loop: CSVRTALAKNIQYF. In nucleotides, the CDR3 is TGCAGCGTCAGGACAGCTCTAGCCAAAAACATTCAGTACTTC.

CDR3: CSAQPRASTDTQYF. The DNA for the CDR3 is TGCAGTGCCCAGCCCAGGGCTAGCACAGATACGCAGTATTTT. The chain employs TRBV20-1 and TRBJ2-3; possible D gene TRBD1, 5 bases. The CDR3 spans 14 residues. V was trimmed by 6 bases and J by 0 bases, leaving 13 bases between them. Germline CDR1 DFQATT, CDR2 SNEGSKA (reference sequence).

Ten or more counts support this clonotype. The chain couples TRBV12-3 or TRBV12-4 to TRBJ1-6; tentatively, D is TRBD1 (5 bases). The CDR3 contains 15 residues. V lost 6 bases and J 5 bases, leaving 14 bases between the germline ends. The CDR3 nucleotides are TGTGCCAGCAGGATGCAGGGACTAAATAATTCACCCCTCCACTTT. Translating gives CASRMQGLNNSPLHF.

In its sample, this clonotype was seen many times. The chain joins TRBV6-2 or TRBV6-3 to TRBJ2-7; TRBD2 agrees at 13 bases. CDR3 length: 15 amino acids. Unmatched junction bases numbered 4, after V lost 6 bases and J lost 2 bases. In germline, CDR1 is MNHEY, CDR2 SVGEGT. The chain's CDR3 is CASRNGLAGAYEQYF. In DNA, the CDR3 is TGTGCCAGCAGAAACGGACTAGCGGGAGCCTACGAGCAGTACTTC.

In regard to this clonotype: A much larger clone differs by one base, so this may be a read error. The V and J genes are TRBV5-8 and TRBJ1-2; 10 bases line up with TRBD1. Germline CDR1 and CDR2: SGHTS and YDEGEE. The CDR3 runs 15 residues. DNA for the CDR3: TGTGCCAGCAGCTCCATGACAGGGGGCACCTATGGCTGCACCTTC. It encodes CASSSMTGGTYGCTF.

This chain connects TRBV10-3 to TRBJ1-3, with 9 bases matching TRBD1. V shed 6 bases and J 0 bases; nucleotides not matched to a gene: 15. Germline V gene data show CDR1 as ENHRY and CDR2 as SYGVKD. CDR3 length equals 19 residues. The CDR3 reads CAIRPAGQGPVGSGNTIYF. CDR3 DNA: TGTGCCATCAGACCAGCGGGACAGGGCCCTGTGGGCTCTGGAAACACCATATATTTT.

This clonotype was observed once. Germline and junction disagree at one end, which may indicate a read error. This chain connects TRBV2 to TRBJ2-5; either TRBD1 or TRBD2 may supply D (5 bases each). The germline V gene encodes CDR1 SNHLY and CDR2 FYNNEI. CDR3 length: 13 amino acids. The CDR3 region is CASRGGTQQTQYF. For the CDR3, the DNA is TGTGCCAGCAGAGGTGGGACCCAACAGACCCAGTACTTC.

This clonotype was seen ten or more times. V is TRBV6-1 and J is TRBJ1-5; 7 bases agree with TRBD1. Per the germline V gene, CDR1 is MNHNS and CDR2 is SASEGT. The CDR3 extends over 14 amino acids. The V and J ends lost 5 bases and 6 bases, in that order; junction bases with no gene match: 7. The CDR3 region is CASSLQGSAQPQHF. The CDR3 DNA is TGTGCCAGCAGTTTACAGGGGTCGGCTCAGCCCCAGCATTTT.

With regard to this clonotype: This may stem from a read error, because a much larger clone lies one nucleotide away. This chain connects TRBV5-1 to TRBJ2-1; 9 positions agree with TRBD2. V trimming: 1 base; J trimming: 9 bases; junction bases outside the gene matches: 8. From germline, CDR1 is SGHRS and CDR2 YFSETQ. The CDR3 is 15 amino acids. The CDR3 is CASSLIAGDVSEQFF. CDR3 DNA sequence: TGCGCCAGCAGCTTGATAGCGGGAGATGTCAGTGAGCAGTTCTTC.

This clonotype was seen repeatedly, ten times or more. V gene TRBV24-1 combines with J gene TRBJ2-1; the D gene is possibly TRBD2 (6 bases). This CDR3 has 14 amino acids. Germline lookup yields CDR1 KGHDR and CDR2 SFDVKD. Trimming pared 3 bases from V and 7 bases from J, leaving 12 bases between. The CDR3: CATSDPGLQNEQFF. The CDR3, as DNA: TGTGCCACCAGTGATCCGGGACTCCAAAATGAGCAGTTCTTC.

As for this clonotype: The junction shows a germline mismatch at one end, possibly a read error. The chain combines TRBV20-1 with TRBJ2-7, with TRBD1 identical over 10 bases. This CDR3 spans 13 amino acids. The germline gives CDR1 DFQATT, CDR2 SNEGSKA (reference sequence). The CDR3 sequence: CSARTGGYYAQCF. The CDR3 DNA follows: TGCAGTGCGAGGACAGGGGGGTACTACGCGCAGTGCTTC.

The table lists this clonotype with many counts. The rearrangement links TRBV9 to TRBJ2-7, with TRBD1 matching over 9 bases. From germline, CDR1 is SGDLS and CDR2 YYNGEE. Trimming at V came to 0 bases and at J to 7 bases, leaving 11 bases not matched to a gene. The CDR3 loop spans 16 amino acids. The CDR3 loop is CASSVVGTGSFREQYF. The CDR3 DNA follows: TGTGCCAGCAGCGTAGTTGGGACAGGGAGTTTTAGAGAGCAGTACTTC.

With respect to this clonotype: This may be a read error, as it is one base from a much larger clone. DNA of the CDR3: TGTGCCAGCAGTCTAGGACAGGCTGAGGGAGAGACCCAGTACTTC. It is translated as CASSLGQAEGETQYF. This chain links TRBV5-5 with TRBJ2-5, with TRBD1 identical over 7 bases. The germline CDR1 and CDR2 sequences are SGHKS and YYEKEE (reference sequence). CDR3 size: 15 residues. J was trimmed by 4 bases and V by 5 bases; bases with no gene match: 11. Full variable domain (outside the CDR3, taken from reference TRBV5-5 and TRBJ2-5): DAGVTQSPTHLIKTRGQQVTLRCSPISGHKSVSWYQQVLGQGPQFIFQYYEKEERGRGNFPDRFSARQFPNYSSELNVNALLLGDSALYLCASSLGQAEGETQYFGPGTRLLVL.

Ten or more counts support this clonotype. The chain has TRBV7-2 and TRBJ2-3; 8 nucleotides line up with TRBD2. V lost 2 bases to trimming and J lost 4 bases; unmatched junction nucleotides: 5. Germline V gene data show CDR1 as SGHTA and CDR2 as FQGNSA. CDR3 length: 15 amino acids. CDR3 nucleotide sequence: TGTGCCAGCAGCTTACTGGCGGGAGGTTCAGATACGCAGTATTTT. Translating gives CASSLLAGGSDTQYF.

In its sample, this clonotype was seen many times. This chain uses TRBV6-1 with TRBJ1-6, with D maybe TRBD1 (5 bases). V was trimmed by 5 bases and J by 12 bases, leaving 8 bases between them. This CDR3 region has 11 residues. The V gene's germline CDR1 is MNHNS and CDR2 SASEGT. The DNA of the CDR3 is TGTGCCAGCAGTACTGACAGACCCCTCCACTTT. It yields the protein CASSTDRPLHF.

This clonotype was counted ten times or more. The V gene is TRBV12-3 or TRBV12-4, the J gene TRBJ2-1, with D unclear. Trimming pared 3 bases from V and 9 bases from J, leaving 9 bases between. This CDR3 is 12 amino acids long. The CDR3 loop is CASSLASREQFF. The CDR3 DNA reads as TGTGCCAGCAGTTTGGCGTCGCGTGAGCAGTTCTTC.